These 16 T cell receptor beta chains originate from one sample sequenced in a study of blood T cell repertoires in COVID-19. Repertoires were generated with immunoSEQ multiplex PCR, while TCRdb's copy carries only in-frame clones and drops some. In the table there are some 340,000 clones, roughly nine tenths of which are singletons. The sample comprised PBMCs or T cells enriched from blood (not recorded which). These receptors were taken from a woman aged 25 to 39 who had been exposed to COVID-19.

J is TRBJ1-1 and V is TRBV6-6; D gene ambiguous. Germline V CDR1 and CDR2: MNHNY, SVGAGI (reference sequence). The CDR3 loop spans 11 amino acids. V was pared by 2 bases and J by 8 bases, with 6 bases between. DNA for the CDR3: TGTGCCAGCAGTTACGGAGGCGAAGCTTTCTTT. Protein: CASSYGGEAFF.

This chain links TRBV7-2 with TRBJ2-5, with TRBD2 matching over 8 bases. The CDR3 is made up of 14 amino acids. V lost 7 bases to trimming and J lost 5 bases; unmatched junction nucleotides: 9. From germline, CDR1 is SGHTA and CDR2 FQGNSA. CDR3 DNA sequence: TGTGCCAGCACCGGGAGGGCGGGGGGCGAGACCCAGTACTTC. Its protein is CASTGRAGGETQYF.

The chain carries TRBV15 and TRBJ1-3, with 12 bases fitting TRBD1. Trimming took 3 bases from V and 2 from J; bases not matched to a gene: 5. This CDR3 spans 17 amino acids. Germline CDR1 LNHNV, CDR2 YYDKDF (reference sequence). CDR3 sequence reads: CATSSSGQGATGNTIYF. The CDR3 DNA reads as TGTGCCACCAGCAGTTCGGGACAGGGGGCGACTGGAAACACCATATATTTT.

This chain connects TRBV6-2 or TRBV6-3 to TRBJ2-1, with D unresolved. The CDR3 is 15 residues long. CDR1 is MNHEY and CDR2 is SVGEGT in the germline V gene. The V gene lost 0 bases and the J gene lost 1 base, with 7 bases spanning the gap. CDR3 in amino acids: CASSYSRVSYNEQFF. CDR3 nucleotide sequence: TGTGCCAGCAGTTACTCTCGGGTATCCTACAATGAGCAGTTCTTC.

The CDR3 region is CASSIRRGGALNTEAFF. As DNA, the CDR3 is TGTGCCAGCAGCATCAGACGAGGGGGGGCCCTGAACACTGAAGCTTTCTTT. This chain connects TRBV21-1 to TRBJ1-1. TRBV21-1 has pseudogene status. This CDR3 region has 17 residues.

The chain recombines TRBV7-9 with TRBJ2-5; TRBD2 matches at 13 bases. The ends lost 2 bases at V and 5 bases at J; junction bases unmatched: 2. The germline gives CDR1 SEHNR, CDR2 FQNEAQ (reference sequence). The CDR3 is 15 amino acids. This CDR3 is CASSLRGLAGETQYF. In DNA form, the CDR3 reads TGTGCCAGCAGCTTAAGGGGACTAGCGGGGGAGACCCAGTACTTC.

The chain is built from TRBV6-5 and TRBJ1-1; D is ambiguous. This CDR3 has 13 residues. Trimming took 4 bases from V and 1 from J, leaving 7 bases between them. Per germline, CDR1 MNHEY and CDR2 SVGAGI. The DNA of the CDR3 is TGTGCCAGCAGTTCCACACCGAACACTGAAGCTTTCTTT. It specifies CASSSTPNTEAFF.

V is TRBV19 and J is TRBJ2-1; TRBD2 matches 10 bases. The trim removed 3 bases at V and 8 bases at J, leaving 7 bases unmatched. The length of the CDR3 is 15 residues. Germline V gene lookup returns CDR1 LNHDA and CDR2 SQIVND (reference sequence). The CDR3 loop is CASSIRSSGGDEQFF. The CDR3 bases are TGTGCCAGTAGTATCAGGTCTAGCGGGGGTGATGAGCAGTTCTTC.

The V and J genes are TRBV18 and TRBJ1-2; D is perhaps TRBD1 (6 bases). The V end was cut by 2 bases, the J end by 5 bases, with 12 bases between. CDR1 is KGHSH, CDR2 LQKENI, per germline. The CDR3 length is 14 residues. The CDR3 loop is CASSPAGAVYGYTF. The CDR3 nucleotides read TGTGCCAGCTCACCAGCGGGGGCGGTTTATGGCTACACCTTC.

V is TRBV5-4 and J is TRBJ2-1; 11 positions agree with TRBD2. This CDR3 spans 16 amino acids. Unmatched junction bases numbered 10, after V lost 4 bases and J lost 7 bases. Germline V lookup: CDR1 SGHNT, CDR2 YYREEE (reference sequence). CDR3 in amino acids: CASSDPSGGMGNEQFF. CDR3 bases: TGTGCCAGCAGCGATCCTAGCGGGGGGATGGGGAATGAGCAGTTCTTC.

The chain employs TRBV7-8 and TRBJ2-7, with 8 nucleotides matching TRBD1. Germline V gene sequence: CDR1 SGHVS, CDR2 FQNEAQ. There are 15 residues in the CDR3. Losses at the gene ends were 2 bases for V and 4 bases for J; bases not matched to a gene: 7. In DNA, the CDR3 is TGTGCCAGCAGCTTAATAGGGGGACAGGTTTACGAGCAGTACTTC. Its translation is CASSLIGGQVYEQYF.

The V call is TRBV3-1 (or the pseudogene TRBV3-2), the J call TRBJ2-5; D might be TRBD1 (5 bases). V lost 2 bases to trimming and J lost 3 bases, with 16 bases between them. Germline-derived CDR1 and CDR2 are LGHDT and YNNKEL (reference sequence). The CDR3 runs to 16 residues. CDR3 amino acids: CASSQSYPGLEETQYF. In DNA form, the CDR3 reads TGTGCCAGCAGCCAATCCTACCCAGGGCTAGAAGAGACCCAGTACTTC.

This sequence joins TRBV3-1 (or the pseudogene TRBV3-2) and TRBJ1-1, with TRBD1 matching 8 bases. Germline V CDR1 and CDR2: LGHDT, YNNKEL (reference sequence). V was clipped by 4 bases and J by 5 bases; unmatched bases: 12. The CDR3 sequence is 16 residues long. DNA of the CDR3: TGTGCCAGCAGCCTTCGGACAGGGCGGGTGGGGACTGAAGCTTTCTTT. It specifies CASSLRTGRVGTEAFF.

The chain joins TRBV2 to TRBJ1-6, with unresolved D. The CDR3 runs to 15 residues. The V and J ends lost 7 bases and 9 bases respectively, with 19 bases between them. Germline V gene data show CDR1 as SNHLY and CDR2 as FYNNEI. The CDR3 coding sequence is TGTGCCAGCAAGGGAGCCAGTGGGAAGGCTTCACCCCTCCACTTT. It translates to CASKGASGKASPLHF.

CDR3 DNA: TGTGCCAGCAGCTTAGGGACAGGGGGTCCCTATGGCTACACCTTC. Its translation: CASSLGTGGPYGYTF. The gene calls are TRBV7-9 and TRBJ1-2, with 10 nucleotides matching TRBD1. The CDR3 sequence is 15 residues long. In germline, CDR1 is SEHNR, CDR2 FQNEAQ (reference sequence). Trimming at V came to 1 base and at J to 4 bases, leaving 3 bases not matched to a gene. The full variable domain, its missing parts supplied by reference TRBV7-9 and TRBJ1-2, is DTGVSQNPRHKITKRGQNVTFRCDPISEHNRLYWYRQTLGQGPEFLTYFQNEAQLEKSRLLSDRFSAERPKGSFSTLEIQRTEQGDSAMYLCASSLGTGGPYGYTFGSGTRLTVV.

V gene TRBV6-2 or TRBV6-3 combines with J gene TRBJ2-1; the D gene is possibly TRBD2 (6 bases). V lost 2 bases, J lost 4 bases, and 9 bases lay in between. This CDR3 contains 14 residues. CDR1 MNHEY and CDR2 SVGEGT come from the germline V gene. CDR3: CASSYGLAYNEQFF. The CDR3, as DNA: TGTGCCAGCAGTTACGGGCTAGCGTACAATGAGCAGTTCTTC.